The rows below give T cell receptor beta chains drawn from one sample of a study of OX40 agonist ivuxolimab in advanced cancers. The protocol was immunoSEQ multiplex PCR, while the TCRdb copy is restricted to in-frame clones and leaves out a portion. There are approximately 74,000 clones in the sample; approximately 78% occur only once, and more than 4.5% lies in the top ten. Here the sequenced sample was CD4+ or CD8+ T cells sorted from blood, taken in a trial of the OX40 agonist ivuxolimab. These receptors were collected from an adult with an advanced solid tumor such as melanoma, head and neck, liver or kidney cancer. The conserved cysteine and the conserved F or W are not part of the CDR3 here. Size is stated for part of the rows, as once, few or many counts, or as a class when the clone is expanded.

V gene,J gene,clone size,CDR3 protein
TRBV5-6,TRBJ2-3,NA,ASSLGRGKSDTQY
TRBV4-3,TRBJ2-6,NA,ASSQRGDVVGANVLT
TRBV28,TRBJ1-1,NA,ASSRTPRAF
TRBV15,TRBJ1-6,NA,ATSRLQGPGGNSPLH
TRBV10-1,TRBJ2-7,NA,ARPRGGEQY
TRBV28,TRBJ2-5,NA,ASRDSLGETQY
TRBV14,TRBJ2-1,NA,ASSQDKASGGYYNEQF
TRBV13,TRBJ2-3,few,ASSLVSGGRTDTQY
TRBV19,TRBJ2-3,NA,ASSIGDRGWTDTQY
TRBV28,TRBJ1-2,NA,ASSSGGADGYT
TRBV10-3,TRBJ2-7,NA,AISAQDRGLNYEQY